The 10 T cell receptor beta chains in this list originate from one sample, sequenced in a study of control samples from healthy donors and cancer patients. Method: immunoSEQ multiplex PCR; TCRdb's copy keeps in-frame clones and lacks some. The repertoire holds tens of thousands of clones, with nearly 90% as singletons. The sample taken for sequencing was PBMCs. These receptors were obtained from a man aged 60-69 years with colorectal cancer.

The chain uses TRBV14 and TRBJ2-3, with a weak D call TRBD2 (6 bases). Germline V gene data show CDR1 as SGHDN and CDR2 as FVKESK. The CDR3 runs to 16 residues. Trimming stripped 1 base from V and 0 bases from J, with 11 bases between. The CDR3 here is CASSQGSAGSTDTQYF. CDR3 DNA: TGTGCCAGCAGCCAAGGGAGCGCGGGGAGCACAGATACGCAGTATTTT.

In its sample, this clone was seen a few times. The CDR3 sequence is CASSPENNQPQHF. CDR3 nucleotide sequence: TGTGCCAGCAGCCCGGAGAACAATCAGCCCCAGCATTTT. The V and J genes are TRBV7-9 and TRBJ1-5; no reliable D call. V lost 5 bases and J lost 3, with 8 bases in between. Germline lookup yields CDR1 SEHNR and CDR2 FQNEAQ (reference sequence). The CDR3 is 13 residues long. Complete variable domain (other parts from reference TRBV7-9 and TRBJ1-5): DTGVSQNPRHKITKRGQNVTFRCDPISEHNRLYWYRQTLGQGPEFLTYFQNEAQLEKSRLLSDRFSAERPKGSFSTLEIQRTEQGDSAMYLCASSPENNQPQHFGDGTRLSIL.

The chain is built from TRBV4-3 and TRBJ1-5, with D uncertain. Germline CDR1 is LGHNA and CDR2 is YSLEER. V dropped 0 bases and J dropped 5 bases, with 17 bases sitting between them. The CDR3 has 17 amino acids. Here the CDR3 reads CASSQDVGQEGHQPQHF. The CDR3 DNA follows: TGCGCCAGCAGCCAAGACGTAGGCCAGGAGGGCCATCAGCCCCAGCATTTT.

V is TRBV6-5 and J is TRBJ1-2, with D possibly matching TRBD1 (5 bases). Per germline, CDR1 MNHEY and CDR2 SVGAGI. Trimming cost V 8 bases and J 4 bases, with 14 bases left between them. The CDR3 contains 13 residues. The CDR3 DNA reads as TGTGCCAGCGGGCCTGGGGCTCCCTATGGCTACACCTTC. Its protein is CASGPGAPYGYTF.

This chain uses TRBV6-6 with TRBJ1-1; no firm D call. Germline V gene sequence: CDR1 MNHNY, CDR2 SVGAGI (reference sequence). The V end lost 6 bases, the J end lost 1 base, and 9 bases lay between the germline ends. The CDR3 runs 13 residues. The CDR3 loop reads CASSRVGNTEAFF. As DNA, the CDR3 is TGTGCCAGCAGCCGAGTAGGGAACACTGAAGCTTTCTTT.

The chain carries TRBV28 and TRBJ2-5, with D perhaps matching TRBD1 (5 bases). Germline loops: CDR1 MDHEN, CDR2 SYDVKM. With 2 bases removed from V and 5 bases from J, the gap between germline ends came to 9 bases. The CDR3 consists of 13 residues. CDR3 loop: CASSLIGDETQYF. Written as DNA, the CDR3 is TGTGCCAGCAGTTTAATAGGGGATGAGACCCAGTACTTC. The full variable domain, rest sourced from reference TRBV28 and TRBJ2-5, is DVKVTQSSRYLVKRTGEKVFLECVQDMDHENMFWYRQDPGLGLRLIYFSYDVKMKEKGDIPEGYSVSREKKERFSLILESASTNQTSMYLCASSLIGDETQYFGPGTRLLVL.

V usage is TRBV7-2 and J usage is TRBJ2-1; tentatively, D is TRBD2 (6 bases). Germline CDR1 is SGHTA and CDR2 is FQGNSA. Deletions cut 5 bases from V and 10 bases from J, with 15 bases between. The CDR3 runs 13 residues. The DNA of the CDR3 is TGTGCCAGCAGCCTTCCCGCCGGGGGAGAGCAGTTCTTC. It is translated as CASSLPAGGEQFF. Filled out from reference TRBV7-2 and TRBJ2-1, the complete variable domain reads GAGVSQSPSNKVTEKGKDVELRCDPISGHTALYWYRQSLGQGLEFLIYFQGNSAPDKSGLPSDRFSAERTGGSVSTLTIQRTQQEDSAVYLCASSLPAGGEQFFGPGTRLTVL.

CDR3 sequence reads: CASSQSLAGGVGELFF. In DNA, the CDR3 is TGTGCCAGCAGCCAGAGCCTAGCGGGGGGCGTCGGGGAGCTGTTTTTT. The J gene is TRBJ2-2, the V gene TRBV3-1 (or the pseudogene TRBV3-2); 11 positions match TRBD2. V gave up 3 bases and J gave up 7 bases; unmatched junction bases: 7. The germline V gene has CDR1 LGHDT and CDR2 YNNKEL (reference sequence). This CDR3 is 16 amino acids long.

The chain has TRBV5-1 and TRBJ1-2; 7 nucleotides line up with TRBD1. CDR1 and CDR2 from the germline V gene are SGHRS and YFSETQ. V gave up 4 bases and J gave up 4 bases; unmatched junction bases: 13. This CDR3 is 16 amino acids long. The CDR3 DNA reads TGCGCCAGCAGCACTACTCACGGGACAGACCTCTATGGCTACACCTTC. It codes for CASSTTHGTDLYGYTF.

The CDR3 region is CASSRQDTGEGGYTF. As DNA, the CDR3 is TGTGCCAGCAGCCGACAAGATACAGGTGAAGGGGGCTACACCTTC. J is TRBJ1-2 and V is TRBV4-2; tentative D call: TRBD1 (5 bases). V dropped 4 bases and J dropped 8 bases, with 20 bases sitting between them. The germline CDR1 and CDR2 sequences are LGHNA and YNFKEQ. There are 15 residues in the CDR3.